This TCR beta chain was retrieved from a study of T cell repertoires in cytomegalovirus infection. On the study more broadly: An indication of both CMV infection and matching HLA type came from public TCR beta signatures.

From the reads, TCRdb called clonotypes with MiXCR, one entry per CDR3 protein. The sample includes about 310,000 distinct CDR3 sequences, around 25% of them seen just once. This clonotype came up a few times. Its antigen is undetermined. Trimming removed 5 bases at V and 4 bases at J, with 20 bases between. This CDR3 is built from 16 residues. Germline V CDR1 and CDR2: SGHTA, FQGTGA. The clonotype originates from a human donor in good health (CMV status not recorded). Some clones in this sample may be carry-over from other donors' samples. Material: cultured PBMCs, obtained from culture after CMV antigen stimulation. The chain links TRBV7-3 to TRBJ2-5; D may match TRBD1 or TRBD2 (6 bases each). CDR3 bases: TGTGCCAGCAGCAAATGGGGGGCAGGGGTAGGAGAGACCCAGTACTTC. It encodes CASSKWGAGVGETQYF.